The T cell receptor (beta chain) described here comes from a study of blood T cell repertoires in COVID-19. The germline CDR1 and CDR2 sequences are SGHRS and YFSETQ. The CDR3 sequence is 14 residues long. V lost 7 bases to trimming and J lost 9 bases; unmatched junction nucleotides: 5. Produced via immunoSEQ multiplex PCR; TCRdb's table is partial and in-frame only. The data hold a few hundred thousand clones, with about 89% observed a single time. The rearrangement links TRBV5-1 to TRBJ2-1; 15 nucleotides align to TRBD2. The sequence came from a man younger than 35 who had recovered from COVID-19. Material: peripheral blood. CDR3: CASGPGLAGGEQFF. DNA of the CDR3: TGCGCCAGCGGACCGGGACTAGCGGGGGGTGAGCAGTTCTTC.